This T cell receptor beta chain was retrieved from a study of early stage breast cancer tumors. As for the study in general: Of approximately 16 invasive breast tumors, about a dozen were hormone receptor-positive, HER2-negative. Study-level points and caveats: Enriched TCRB sequences shared across patients were mostly commonly generated sequences.

Germline lookup yields CDR1 SNHLY and CDR2 FYNNEI. The CDR3 spans 12 residues. V was shortened by 6 bases and J by 7 bases, with 9 bases between the two germline ends. Concerning this clone: Its matching antigen is unknown.

Sequenced by immunoSEQ multiplex PCR; TCRdb stores in-frame clones only, minus some. The sample shows more than 65,000 clones, approximately 80% of them seen only once. The chain is built from TRBV2 and TRBJ2-2; D call uncertain. The TCR originated in a person in their forties with breast cancer. The sequencing input was blood. This chain's CDR3 is CASSSGIGELFF. CDR3 coding DNA: TGTGCCAGCAGCTCAGGAATCGGGGAGCTGTTTTTT.